A selection of T cell receptor beta chains follows, all from one sample in a study of T cells expressing NK-cell markers. TCRdb re-called the 5' RACE reads and gives one entry per CDR3 protein, without DNA. The sample table includes fewer than 400,000 distinct CDR3 sequences. The sequencing input was blood T cells: a sorted CD56 or NKG2C T cell subset, CD4+ or CD8+ T cells, or bulk PBMC T cells (not recorded which). The receptors were gathered from a woman in her 50s in good health. Each CDR3 is given with its conserved first and last residue. The order of the fields is V gene, J gene, CDR3 protein.

TRBV5-1	TRBJ1-1	CASSYTPGTGNTEAFF
TRBV20-1	TRBJ1-6	CSATPSGQAVVSLHF
TRBV6-5	TRBJ1-1	CASKNGGSLAEAFF
TRBV6-5	TRBJ1-1	CASSYRGALMNTEAFF
TRBV11-2	TRBJ1-2	CASSPKGGMDGYTF
TRBV11-2	TRBJ2-7	CASSLDRGFSEQYF
TRBV5-1	TRBJ2-5	CASSLGVGLADQETQYF
TRBV7-9	TRBJ2-1	CASSLRSRGPGHNEQFF
TRBV29-1	TRBJ2-1	CSVEDRLGLDSYNEQFF
TRBV7-3	TRBJ2-1	CASSLMGASGEQFF
TRBV7-2	TRBJ2-5	CASSLGPARAETQYF
TRBV5-1	TRBJ2-3	CASSFGLARSTDTQYF
TRBV28	TRBJ2-1	CASTLAGAPRDEQFF
TRBV28	TRBJ2-3	CASTPTLGSSDTQYF
TRBV7-2	TRBJ2-1	CASSLSPGTSEYNEQFF
TRBV12-3/TRBV12-4	TRBJ2-2	CASSLKRTGELFF
TRBV5-1	TRBJ2-5	CASSSGQETQYF
TRBV7-2	TRBJ2-2	CASTTWRGVGTGELFF
TRBV5-1	TRBJ2-3	CASSLVQGLDGDTQYF
TRBV2	TRBJ1-1	CASKRRVDTEAFF